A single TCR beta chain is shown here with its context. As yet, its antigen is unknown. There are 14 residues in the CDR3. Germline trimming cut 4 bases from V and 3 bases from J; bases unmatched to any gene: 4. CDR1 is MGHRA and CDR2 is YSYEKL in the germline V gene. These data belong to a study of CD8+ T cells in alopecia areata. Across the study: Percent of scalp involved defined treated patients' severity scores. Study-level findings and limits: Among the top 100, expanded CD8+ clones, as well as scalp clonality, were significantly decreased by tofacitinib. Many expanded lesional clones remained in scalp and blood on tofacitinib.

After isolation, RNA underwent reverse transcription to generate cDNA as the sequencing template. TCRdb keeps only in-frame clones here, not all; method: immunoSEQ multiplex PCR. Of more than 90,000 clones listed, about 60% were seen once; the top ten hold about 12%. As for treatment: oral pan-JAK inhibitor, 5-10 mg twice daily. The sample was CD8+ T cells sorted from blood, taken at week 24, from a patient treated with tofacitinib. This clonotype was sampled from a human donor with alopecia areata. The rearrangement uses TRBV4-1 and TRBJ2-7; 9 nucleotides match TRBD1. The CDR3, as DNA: TGCGCCAGCAGCCTCCGACAGGGGGGCTACGAGCAGTACTTC. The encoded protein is CASSLRQGGYEQYF.